The rows below give T cell receptor beta chains drawn from one sample of a study of CD8 T cells in ankylosing spondylitis. TCRdb recomputed calls from the 5' RACE reads with MiXCR, one row per CDR3 protein. Of just over 350,000 distinct CDR3 sequences in the sample, 20% were seen once. What was sequenced was blood, either unsorted or a sorted T cell fraction (not recorded which). Every receptor here comes from a male donor with ankylosing spondylitis or in good health (not recorded which). Each CDR3 is given with its conserved first and last residue. D genes are given only for firm matches.

CDR3 protein: CASSWLAGAHNEQFF
J gene: TRBJ2-1
D gene: TRBD2
V gene: TRBV5-4

CDR3 protein: CSARDSNRYTDTQYF
J gene: TRBJ2-3
D gene: .
V gene: TRBV20-1

CDR3 protein: CASSLNQYRGKETQYF
J gene: TRBJ2-5
D gene: TRBD1
V gene: TRBV5-4

CDR3 protein: CASSQAAVPEAFF
J gene: TRBJ1-1
D gene: .
V gene: TRBV4-1

CDR3 protein: CSVGRTGSWNEQFF
J gene: TRBJ2-1
D gene: TRBD1
V gene: TRBV29-1

CDR3 protein: CSGRQGDSYEQYF
J gene: TRBJ2-7
D gene: TRBD1
V gene: TRBV29-1

CDR3 protein: CASSLRGLPHEQYF
J gene: TRBJ2-7
D gene: .
V gene: TRBV7-6

CDR3 protein: CASSWDRGNNSPLHF
J gene: TRBJ1-6
D gene: TRBD1
V gene: TRBV12-3/TRBV12-4

CDR3 protein: CSAAGQGPYIQYF
J gene: TRBJ2-4
D gene: TRBD1
V gene: TRBV20-1

CDR3 protein: CASSPPVSGELFF
J gene: TRBJ2-2
D gene: .
V gene: TRBV12-3/TRBV12-4

CDR3 protein: CASSPTAGHPNTGELFF
J gene: TRBJ2-2
D gene: .
V gene: TRBV12-3/TRBV12-4

CDR3 protein: CASSPPRRGAPNYGYTF
J gene: TRBJ1-2
D gene: .
V gene: TRBV21-1

CDR3 protein: CAISPAGSEAFF
J gene: TRBJ1-1
D gene: .
V gene: TRBV10-3

CDR3 protein: CSARDLDSYEQYF
J gene: TRBJ2-7
D gene: .
V gene: TRBV20-1

CDR3 protein: CASSLGLAGAHTGELFF
J gene: TRBJ2-2
D gene: TRBD2
V gene: TRBV4-2

CDR3 protein: CASSFTVYNEQFF
J gene: TRBJ2-1
D gene: .
V gene: TRBV7-3

CDR3 protein: CASSQDPWGDEQYF
J gene: TRBJ2-7
D gene: .
V gene: TRBV14

CDR3 protein: CASSSSGGPTDTQYF
J gene: TRBJ2-3
D gene: TRBD2
V gene: TRBV7-9